What follows are 30 T cell receptor beta chains derived from one specimen sequenced in a study of chemoradiotherapy in HPV16-positive cancers. The repertoire was sequenced with immunoSEQ multiplex PCR; TCRdb's copy has only in-frame clones and lacks some. The profile shows about 15,000 clones, over 70% of them singletons. The specimen was taken from a patient who underwent chemoradiotherapy. All receptors come from a human donor with HPV-associated anogenital cancer.

The V and J genes are TRBV18 and TRBJ2-2; no clear D gene. V was pared by 0 bases and J by 5 bases, with 10 bases between. This CDR3 comprises 15 residues. Germline loops: CDR1 KGHSH, CDR2 LQKENI. CDR3 protein: CASSPPMYSTGELFF. The CDR3 DNA is TGTGCCAGCTCACCACCGATGTATTCAACCGGGGAGCTGTTTTTT.

This clone was recorded only once. The V and J genes are TRBV5-4 and TRBJ2-5, with unresolved D. The germline V gene encodes CDR1 SGHNT and CDR2 YYREEE (reference sequence). Trimming took off 4 bases at V and 3 bases at J, with 16 bases between the two ends. This CDR3 region has 15 residues. The CDR3 is CASSPTSKREETQYF. The CDR3 nucleotides are TGTGCCAGCAGCCCCACCTCTAAAAGGGAAGAGACCCAGTACTTC.

This clone was counted only a few times. The chain carries TRBV5-6 and TRBJ1-6; weak D call: TRBD1 (5 bases). CDR3 length: 14 residues. The germline gives CDR1 SGHDT, CDR2 YYEEEE. V shed 1 base and J shed 7 bases, with 9 bases lying between them. As DNA, the CDR3 is TGTGCCAGCAGCTTGTATCGGGGGAATTCACCCCTCCACTTT. Amino acids: CASSLYRGNSPLHF.

V gene TRBV4-2 combines with J gene TRBJ1-2; maybe TRBD1 (6 bases). The CDR3 length is 16 residues. CDR1 is LGHNA, CDR2 YNFKEQ, per germline. With 0 bases removed from V and 2 bases from J, the gap between germline ends came to 13 bases. The CDR3: CASSQDPGTINYGYTF. The CDR3 bases are TGTGCCAGCAGCCAAGACCCTGGGACAATCAACTATGGCTACACCTTC.

The J gene is TRBJ1-1, the V gene TRBV5-1; 7 bases fit TRBD1. V shed 2 bases and J 7 bases; nucleotides not matched to a gene: 5. CDR3 length: 13 amino acids. Germline lookup yields CDR1 SGHRS and CDR2 YFSETQ. The CDR3 loop is CASSLDRVNEAFF. CDR3 bases: TGCGCCAGCAGCTTAGACAGGGTTAATGAAGCTTTCTTT.

The chain carries TRBV21-1 and TRBJ2-7; TRBD1 is taken as the D call from the table, unchecked against the DNA. TRBV21-1 is a pseudogene locus. This CDR3 has 18 amino acids. The CDR3 DNA reads TGTGCCAGCAGTTCGACAGGGAGACACCCCTCAAATTCCTACGAGCAGTACTTC. This codes for CASSSTGRHPSNSYEQYF.

This clone was detected only once. The rearrangement uses TRBV27 and TRBJ2-7; D might be TRBD1 or TRBD2, each matching 6 bases. The V end lost 4 bases, the J end lost 6 bases, and 13 bases lay between the germline ends. Germline CDR1 reads MNHEY; CDR2 reads SMNVEV (reference sequence). This CDR3 is built from 13 residues. In DNA, the CDR3 is TGTGCCAGCAGTTCGACTAGGGGGTTCGAGCAGTACTTC. Protein sequence: CASSSTRGFEQYF.

In this sample, this clone turned up once. The rearrangement links TRBV6-6 to TRBJ1-6; D might be TRBD1 (5 bases). Germline CDR1 MNHNY, CDR2 SVGAGI (reference sequence). The CDR3 loop spans 16 amino acids. The ends were cut back, 6 bases at V and 1 base at J, with 13 bases in the middle. The CDR3 loop reads CASSQTGGSYNSPLHF. CDR3 nucleotides: TGTGCCAGCAGCCAGACTGGGGGGTCCTATAATTCACCCCTCCACTTT.

The chain has TRBV7-9 and TRBJ2-1; D might be TRBD1 (6 bases). V was trimmed by 7 bases and J by 10 bases, leaving 14 bases between them. The CDR3 is made up of 12 amino acids. CDR1 and CDR2 from the germline V gene are SEHNR and FQNEAQ (reference sequence). This CDR3 reads CASTESGTEQFF. Written as DNA, the CDR3 is TGTGCCAGCACCGAGTCAGGGACAGAGCAGTTCTTC.

The chain carries TRBV20-1 and TRBJ2-3, with D hard to call. The germline V gene has CDR1 DFQATT and CDR2 SNEGSKA (reference sequence). V lost 8 bases and J 6 bases, leaving 6 bases between the germline ends. This CDR3 has 9 amino acids. CDR3 nucleotide sequence: TGCAGTCCACCGGATACGCAGTATTTT. Protein product: CSPPDTQYF.

The genes are TRBV9 and TRBJ2-5, with D perhaps matching TRBD1 or TRBD2 (6 bases each). CDR3 size: 16 residues. Germline V gene sequence: CDR1 SGDLS, CDR2 YYNGEE. The germline V and J ends were trimmed by 0 bases and 5 bases, with 17 bases remaining between them. In DNA form, the CDR3 reads TGTGCCAGCAGCGTAGCCGGGGGCGGGGATTGGGAGACCCAGTACTTC. Residues: CASSVAGGGDWETQYF.

V and J are TRBV5-4 and TRBJ2-7; 7 bases fit TRBD1. Germline V gene sequence: CDR1 SGHNT, CDR2 YYREEE (reference sequence). With 4 bases clipped from V and 3 bases from J, the junction kept 4 bases outside the gene matches. This CDR3 has 13 amino acids. CDR3: CASSRNRGYEQYF. The CDR3 DNA follows: TGTGCCAGCAGCCGTAACAGGGGCTACGAGCAGTACTTC.

This rearrangement joins TRBV11-2 to TRBJ1-1; D gene ambiguous. V was cut by 8 bases and J by 1 base, with 11 bases left in between. This CDR3 has 13 residues. The germline CDR1 and CDR2 sequences are SGHAT and FQNNGV. The CDR3: CASLLSENTEAFF. CDR3 coding DNA: TGTGCCAGCCTATTATCAGAGAACACTGAAGCTTTCTTT.

The chain combines TRBV11-2 with TRBJ2-3; D remains unclear. CDR3 length: 15 amino acids. In germline, CDR1 is SGHAT, CDR2 FQNNGV. Trimming shortened V by 0 bases and J by 3 bases, and 10 bases separated the two germline ends. The DNA for the CDR3 is TGTGCCAGCAGCTTAGAGCCGGGCCAAACAGATACGCAGTATTTT. Protein sequence: CASSLEPGQTDTQYF. Full variable domain (remainder filled in from reference TRBV11-2 and TRBJ2-3): EAGVAQSPRYKIIEKRQSVAFWCNPISGHATLYWYQQILGQGPKLLIQFQNNGVVDDSQLPKDRFSAERLKGVDSTLKIQPAKLEDSAVYLCASSLEPGQTDTQYFGPGTRLTVL.

This clone came up a few times. The chain links TRBV6-1 to TRBJ1-1; no clear D. CDR1 MNHNS and CDR2 SASEGT come from the germline V gene. The CDR3 is 13 residues long. V shed 3 bases and J shed 1 base, with 6 bases lying between them. Written as DNA, the CDR3 is TGTGCCAGCAGTGACTATGGGAACACTGAAGCTTTCTTT. This encodes CASSDYGNTEAFF.

This chain uses TRBV5-1 with TRBJ2-2, with D hard to call. The CDR3 runs 13 residues. From germline, CDR1 is SGHRS and CDR2 YFSETQ. Trimming left V 1 base short and J 4 bases short, with 5 bases between. This CDR3 is CASSLQATGELFF. For the CDR3, the DNA is TGCGCCAGCAGCTTGCAGGCCACCGGGGAGCTGTTTTTT.

This clone has a single count. The chain combines TRBV28 with TRBJ1-2, with D hard to call. CDR1 and CDR2 from the germline V gene are MDHEN and SYDVKM. Trimming cost V 9 bases and J 8 bases, with 16 bases left between them. The length of the CDR3 is 12 residues. The CDR3 here is CASVSRIGGYTF. For the CDR3, the DNA is TGTGCCAGTGTTTCGCGGATCGGCGGCTACACCTTC.

The rearrangement links TRBV15 to TRBJ2-7; D uncertain. V lost 0 bases, J lost 12 bases, and 12 bases lay in between. CDR3 length equals 12 residues. Germline assignment: CDR1 LNHNV and CDR2 YYDKDF (reference sequence). The CDR3: CATSRDWAERYF. For the CDR3, the DNA is TGTGCCACCAGCAGAGATTGGGCAGAGAGGTACTTC.

This chain connects TRBV18 to TRBJ2-1; D remains unclear. V was cut by 3 bases and J by 10 bases, with 7 bases left in between. Germline V CDR1 and CDR2: KGHSH, LQKENI. The CDR3 runs 11 residues. The CDR3, as DNA: TGTGCCAGCTCACCGGACCGGGAGCAGTTCTTC. Translating it yields CASSPDREQFF.

The chain carries TRBV6-4 and TRBJ2-1; TRBD2 aligns across 14 bases. The V gene's germline CDR1 is MRHNA and CDR2 SNTAGT. The CDR3 contains 15 residues. V gave up 5 bases and J gave up 6 bases; unmatched junction bases: 3. CDR3 nucleotides: TGTGCCAGCAGTCTGACTAGCGGGGGGGCCAATGAGCAGTTCTTC. Protein sequence: CASSLTSGGANEQFF.

Remarks on this clone: Its ends do not fully match the called genes, so a read error is possible. This rearrangement joins TRBV7-7 to TRBJ2-3; 8 nucleotides align to TRBD2. Germline V gene lookup returns CDR1 SSHAT and CDR2 FNYEAQ (reference sequence). The CDR3 is 16 amino acids. CDR3 residues: CASSLEISGGTDTQYF. CDR3 nucleotides: TGTGCTAGCAGCTTAGAAATTAGCGGGGGCACAGATACGCAGTATTTT.

The rearrangement joins TRBV27 to TRBJ1-5; the D is unclear. The V gene's germline CDR1 is MNHEY and CDR2 SMNVEV (reference sequence). Trimming stripped 7 bases from V and 0 bases from J, with 22 bases between. The CDR3 loop spans 18 amino acids. CDR3 loop: CASNSLGFSSNSNQPQHF. The CDR3 region has the DNA TGTGCCAGCAATTCACTAGGATTCAGCTCGAATAGCAATCAGCCCCAGCATTTT.

The V gene is TRBV15, the J gene TRBJ2-5; perhaps D is TRBD1 or TRBD2 (5 bases each). There are 15 residues in the CDR3. Germline CDR1 LNHNV, CDR2 YYDKDF (reference sequence). V lost 3 bases, J lost 2 bases, and 13 bases lay in between. CDR3 amino acids: CATSRGPRMQETQYF. As DNA, the CDR3 is TGTGCCACCAGCAGGGGACCCCGGATGCAAGAGACCCAGTACTTC. The full variable domain, completed using reference TRBV15 and TRBJ2-5, is DAMVIQNPRYQVTQFGKPVTLSCSQTLNHNVMYWYQQKSSQAPKLLFHYYDKDFNNEADTPDNFQSRRPNTSFCFLDIRSPGLGDTAMYLCATSRGPRMQETQYFGPGTRLLVL.

CDR3: CASSNSGGTDTQYF. CDR3 nucleotides: TGTGCCAGCAGCAACTCGGGGGGCACAGATACGCAGTATTTT. V and J are TRBV4-2 and TRBJ2-3; a weak D match, TRBD2 (6 bases). Trimming pared 5 bases from V and 1 base from J, leaving 10 bases between. Germline V gene data show CDR1 as LGHNA and CDR2 as YNFKEQ. The CDR3 covers 14 residues.

This clone was observed a few times. The V and J genes are TRBV9 and TRBJ1-1; a weak D match, TRBD1 (5 bases). Between the trimmed V and J ends, which lost 0 bases and 8 bases, there was a span of 20 bases. In germline, CDR1 is SGDLS, CDR2 YYNGEE. This CDR3 region has 16 residues. This CDR3 reads CASSVGGRIGAPEAFF. DNA for the CDR3: TGTGCCAGCAGCGTAGGAGGTAGGATCGGGGCGCCCGAAGCTTTCTTT.

The table lists this clone with a count of one. The chain couples TRBV23-1 to TRBJ2-3; D gene ambiguous. TRBV23-1 is recorded as an ORF, its role being uncertain. V gave up 3 bases and J gave up 0 bases, with 10 bases separating them. The CDR3 runs to 15 residues. CDR3 protein: CASSQIWASTDTQYF. Written as DNA, the CDR3 is TGCGCCAGCAGTCAGATCTGGGCCAGCACAGATACGCAGTATTTT.

This clone was seen more than once but under ten times. The chain uses TRBV4-2 and TRBJ1-2, with D hard to call. Germline-derived CDR1 and CDR2 are LGHNA and YNFKEQ. The CDR3 totals 13 residues. V was pared by 2 bases and J by 8 bases, with 12 bases between. CDR3 sequence reads: CASSQRGVGGYTF. For the CDR3, the DNA is TGTGCCAGCAGCCAACGGGGAGTCGGAGGCTACACCTTC.

The gene calls are TRBV6-6 and TRBJ2-3; D is uncertain. CDR3 length: 15 residues. Trimming pared 0 bases from V and 4 bases from J, leaving 11 bases between. CDR1 is MNHNY and CDR2 is SVGAGI in the germline V gene (reference sequence). The CDR3 reads CASSYSSAPSDTQYF. DNA of the CDR3: TGTGCCAGCAGTTACTCGAGTGCCCCCTCAGATACGCAGTATTTT.

The CDR3 is CASRAGTMNTEAFF. The CDR3 DNA reads as TGTGCCAGCAGGGCCGGGACAATGAACACTGAAGCTTTCTTT. The chain uses TRBV6-5 and TRBJ1-1, with D possibly TRBD1 on 6 matching bases. Trimming removed 6 bases from V and 0 bases from J, with 11 bases in between. This CDR3 spans 14 amino acids. Germline CDR1 MNHEY, CDR2 SVGAGI.

The genes are TRBV5-8 and TRBJ2-4; 7 bases align to TRBD2. This CDR3 contains 15 residues. The germline V gene has CDR1 SGHTS and CDR2 YDEGEE. V lost 4 bases to trimming and J lost 3 bases; unmatched junction nucleotides: 7. The CDR3 sequence is CASSGRGYGKNIQYF. The DNA for the CDR3 is TGTGCCAGCAGCGGGCGGGGGTACGGCAAAAACATTCAGTACTTC.